These 22 T cell receptor beta chains came from one sample sequenced in a study of CD8 T cells in Susac syndrome (dated by TCRdb to between 2017 and 2020). Receptor libraries were prepared by the immunoSEQ multiplex PCR assay. RNA was extracted with the RNeasy kit and about 0.5 to 1 ug was reverse transcribed using random hexamers. The raw public data were reprocessed by TCRdb itself: fastp quality trimming at Q25, MiXCR clonotype calling, in-frame beta chains only. Identical CDR3 protein sequences are pooled into one entry, listed with their most common genes and DNA. In this sample the table shows about 140,000 distinct CDR3 sequences, approximately 95% of which occur a single time. The top ten clones comprise approximately 0.25% of the sample. The sequencing sample was made of CD8+ T cells from PBMCs. Receptors were obtained from a human donor in good health.

This rearrangement joins TRBV7-9 to TRBJ2-7, with no clear D. Germline V gives CDR1 SEHNR, CDR2 FQNEAQ (reference sequence). Between the trimmed V and J ends, which lost 8 bases and 3 bases, there was a span of 14 bases. This CDR3 region has 13 residues. CDR3 sequence reads: CASGPPTIYEQYF. The CDR3 DNA follows: TGTGCCAGCGGCCCGCCCACAATCTACGAGCAGTACTTC.

The rearrangement links TRBV29-1 to TRBJ2-1; D is perhaps TRBD1 (6 bases). The CDR3 has 12 residues. V was cut by 7 bases and J by 4 bases, with 11 bases left in between. Germline values: CDR1 SQVTM, CDR2 ANQGSEA. In nucleotides, the CDR3 is TGCAGCGCCGTAGACAGGTACAATGAGCAGTTCTTC. Translated, it gives CSAVDRYNEQFF.

The CDR3 sequence: CASRGQLTDTQYF. In DNA, the CDR3 is TGTGCCAGCAGGGGACAGCTCACAGATACGCAGTATTTT. The genes are TRBV2 and TRBJ2-3; 7 positions agree with TRBD1. V trimming: 6 bases; J trimming: 2 bases; junction bases outside the gene matches: 2. Germline loops: CDR1 SNHLY, CDR2 FYNNEI. This CDR3 is 13 amino acids long.

The CDR3 spells CASSTGRDRGHEQYF. The CDR3 nucleotides are TGTGCCAGCAGTACGGGGCGGGACAGGGGCCACGAGCAGTACTTC. The V gene is TRBV7-9, the J gene TRBJ2-7; TRBD1 matches at 10 bases. Trimming cost V 6 bases and J 5 bases; bases outside gene matches: 10. Germline V gene sequence: CDR1 SEHNR, CDR2 FQNEAQ (reference sequence). The CDR3 sequence is 15 residues long. The full variable domain, its missing parts supplied by reference TRBV7-9 and TRBJ2-7, is DTGVSQNPRHKITKRGQNVTFRCDPISEHNRLYWYRQTLGQGPEFLTYFQNEAQLEKSRLLSDRFSAERPKGSFSTLEIQRTEQGDSAMYLCASSTGRDRGHEQYFGPGTRLTVT.

This clonotype was seen just once. V usage is TRBV6-6 and J usage is TRBJ2-3; no reliable D call. There are 16 residues in the CDR3. Germline assignment: CDR1 MNHNY and CDR2 SVGAGI (reference sequence). Between the trimmed V and J ends, which lost 5 bases and 0 bases, there was a span of 15 bases. Here the CDR3 DNA reads TGTGCCAGCAGTCCCGGGCTACACACTAGCACAGATACGCAGTATTTT. It is translated as CASSPGLHTSTDTQYF.

This chain connects TRBV28 to TRBJ1-2, with 8 bases aligning to TRBD1. The CDR3 loop spans 15 amino acids. The trim removed 4 bases at V and 6 bases at J, leaving 10 bases unmatched. Germline CDR1 and CDR2: MDHEN and SYDVKM. Here the CDR3 DNA reads TGTGCCAGCAGTTCCCCCGCCGACAGGGGTGATGGCTACACCTTC. This codes for CASSSPADRGDGYTF.

V gene TRBV30 combines with J gene TRBJ1-1; TRBD1 matches at 8 bases. V lost 0 bases, J lost 1 base, and 13 bases stayed unmatched. The CDR3 has 18 amino acids. Germline V CDR1 and CDR2: GTSNPN, SVGIG (reference sequence). CDR3: CAWSVQAGQALWNTEAFF. CDR3 DNA: TGTGCCTGGAGTGTACAAGCGGGACAGGCCCTATGGAACACTGAAGCTTTCTTT.

CDR3 protein: CASLPGQGSSGANVLTF. CDR3 DNA: TGCGCCAGTCTACCGGGACAGGGAAGCTCTGGGGCCAACGTCCTGACTTTC. The gene calls are TRBV5-1 and TRBJ2-6, with 9 bases identical to TRBD1. CDR3 size: 17 residues. Germline CDR1 and CDR2: SGHRS and YFSETQ. After removal of 8 bases from V and 0 bases from J, the junction contained 9 bases not matched to a gene. Combining the CDR3 with reference TRBV5-1 and TRBJ2-6 gives the whole variable domain KAGVTQTPRYLIKTRGQQVTLSCSPISGHRSVSWYQQTPGQGLQFLFEYFSETQRNKGNFPGRFSGRQFSNSRSEMNVSTLELGDSALYLCASLPGQGSSGANVLTFGAGSRLTVL.

The CDR3 protein is CSPTMFSGREGNEQFF. CDR3 sequence (DNA): TGCAGCCCAACGATGTTTAGCGGGAGAGAGGGAAATGAGCAGTTCTTC. The rearrangement joins TRBV29-1 to TRBJ2-1; 9 bases are a match to TRBD2. Germline CDR1 SQVTM, CDR2 ANQGSEA. With V trimmed by 8 bases and J by 7 bases, 18 bases remained unmatched. This CDR3 contains 16 residues.

The rearrangement uses TRBV6-2 or TRBV6-3 and TRBJ1-2; no firm D call. The V gene lost 10 bases and the J gene lost 5 bases, with 11 bases spanning the gap. CDR1 MNHEY and CDR2 SVGEGT come from the germline V gene. The CDR3 is 11 residues long. CDR3 in DNA: TGTGCCAACCTGTTTGGGTATGGCTACACCTTC. Encoded protein: CANLFGYGYTF.

J is TRBJ2-2 and V is TRBV11-2, with 8 bases aligning to TRBD1. Germline V gives CDR1 SGHAT, CDR2 FQNNGV. The V and J ends lost 5 bases and 5 bases, in that order; junction bases with no gene match: 10. The CDR3 extends over 16 amino acids. The chain's CDR3 is CASSADRGKTTGELFF. The DNA of the CDR3 is TGTGCCAGCAGCGCTGACAGGGGTAAAACGACCGGGGAGCTGTTTTTT.

The V and J genes are TRBV29-1 and TRBJ2-3; 12 positions agree with TRBD2. CDR3 length equals 16 residues. From germline, CDR1 is SQVTM and CDR2 ANQGSEA. The V gene end was trimmed by 3 bases and the J gene end by 3 bases; junction bases not matched to a gene: 7. CDR3 bases: TGCAGCGTTGATGGAATGACTAGCGGGAGTACAGATACGCAGTATTTT. Amino acid sequence: CSVDGMTSGSTDTQYF.

This rearrangement joins TRBV29-1 to TRBJ2-7; TRBD2 is a possible D gene (5 bases). Germline V gene data show CDR1 as SQVTM and CDR2 as ANQGSEA. The V gene lost 7 bases and the J gene lost 3 bases, with 16 bases spanning the gap. This CDR3 contains 13 residues. CDR3 nucleotides: TGCAGCGCCCGAGGGCAGGCCCTCTACGAGCAGTACTTC. Protein product: CSARGQALYEQYF.

The DNA of the CDR3 is TGTGCCAGCAGCTTAGGATACAGACTAGCGAGGGACAATGAGCAGTTCTTC. Its translation is CASSLGYRLARDNEQFF. This rearrangement joins TRBV7-8 to TRBJ2-1; TRBD2 matches 8 bases. The V segment lost 1 base and the J segment 5 bases; nucleotides outside the gene matches: 10. Per germline, CDR1 SGHVS and CDR2 FQNEAQ. The CDR3 totals 17 residues.

The V and J genes are TRBV20-1 and TRBJ2-7; TRBD2 might be the D (5 bases). CDR1 and CDR2 (germline): DFQATT, SNEGSKA (reference sequence). Trimming left V 3 bases short and J 2 bases short, with 14 bases between. The CDR3 runs to 14 residues. The CDR3 sequence: CSASGGLSTYEQYF. The DNA for the CDR3 is TGCAGTGCTAGTGGCGGACTCTCGACCTACGAGCAGTACTTC.

The chain carries TRBV11-2 and TRBJ2-2; D is tentatively TRBD1 or TRBD2 (5 bases each). CDR1 is SGHAT and CDR2 is FQNNGV in the germline V gene. CDR3 length: 16 amino acids. Between the trimmed V and J ends, which lost 5 bases and 1 base, there was a span of 14 bases. The CDR3 is CASSLGTVMNTGELFF. In nucleotides, the CDR3 is TGTGCCAGCAGCCTAGGGACGGTGATGAACACCGGGGAGCTGTTTTTT.

This sequence joins TRBV27 and TRBJ2-7; D possibly uses TRBD1 or TRBD2 (5 bases each). The CDR3 sequence is 10 residues long. Looked up from germline, CDR1 is MNHEY and CDR2 is SMNVEV (reference sequence). With 10 bases removed from V and 7 bases from J, the gap between germline ends came to 11 bases. In nucleotides, the CDR3 is TGTGCCACCTGTTGGGGGGAGCAGTACTTC. Encoded protein: CATCWGEQYF.

This CDR3 reads CASSSRAGYEQYF. The CDR3 DNA reads TGTGCCAGCAGCTCAAGGGCCGGCTACGAGCAGTACTTC. The rearrangement links TRBV13 to TRBJ2-7; D is unclear. In germline, CDR1 is PRHDT, CDR2 FYEKMQ (reference sequence). The length of the CDR3 is 13 residues. The V and J ends lost 4 bases and 3 bases respectively, with 10 bases between them.

The chain combines TRBV28 with TRBJ1-1; tentative D call: TRBD1 (5 bases). Germline V gives CDR1 MDHEN, CDR2 SYDVKM. The CDR3 extends over 16 amino acids. The ends were cut back, 3 bases at V and 0 bases at J, with 14 bases in the middle. CDR3 residues: CASSFDSQRMNTEAFF. The CDR3 bases are TGTGCCAGCAGTTTCGACAGTCAACGCATGAACACTGAAGCTTTCTTT.

This chain uses TRBV28 with TRBJ2-5; the D is unclear. From germline, CDR1 is MDHEN and CDR2 SYDVKM. This CDR3 spans 11 amino acids. Trimming shortened V by 5 bases and J by 2 bases, and 3 bases separated the two germline ends. CDR3 sequence reads: CASSTQETQYF. CDR3 coding DNA: TGTGCCAGCAGTACTCAAGAGACCCAGTACTTC.

The chain is built from TRBV29-1 and TRBJ2-1; TRBD2 aligns across 8 bases. The CDR3 length is 12 residues. The germline gives CDR1 SQVTM, CDR2 ANQGSEA. J was trimmed by 7 bases and V by 7 bases; bases with no gene match: 6. In nucleotides, the CDR3 is TGCAGCGCTGCCGGGACTAGAAATGAGCAGTTCTTC. Translated: CSAAGTRNEQFF.

The V and J genes are TRBV29-1 and TRBJ2-1; D gene uncertain. Between the trimmed V and J ends, which lost 7 bases and 6 bases, there was a span of 10 bases. Germline loops: CDR1 SQVTM, CDR2 ANQGSEA. The CDR3 runs 11 residues. The CDR3 here is CSAPVGNEQFF. The CDR3 bases are TGCAGCGCCCCGGTCGGCAATGAGCAGTTCTTC.